What follows is one T cell receptor (beta chain) and its context. The entry originates in a study of T cells in localized non-small cell lung cancer. Some clones are missing from TCRdb's copy, which holds only in-frame ones; the method was immunoSEQ multiplex PCR. The sample has over 20,000 clones, around 90% seen once. In germline, CDR1 is SGHTA, CDR2 FQGNSA. With 4 bases clipped from V and 2 bases from J, the junction kept 7 bases outside the gene matches. CDR3 length equals 16 residues. The chain has TRBV7-2 and TRBJ2-3, with 9 bases aligning to TRBD2. The source is a male donor older than 55 with stage II lung adenocarcinoma. This specimen was peripheral blood mononuclear cells, taken before any cancer treatment. CDR3 region: CASSSGTSGFTDTQYF. The CDR3 DNA sequence: TGTGCCAGCAGCTCCGGTACTAGCGGGTTCACAGATACGCAGTATTTT. Combining the CDR3 with reference TRBV7-2 and TRBJ2-3 gives the whole variable domain GAGVSQSPSNKVTEKGKDVELRCDPISGHTALYWYRQSLGQGLEFLIYFQGNSAPDKSGLPSDRFSAERTGGSVSTLTIQRTQQEDSAVYLCASSSGTSGFTDTQYFGPGTRLTVL.